The T cell receptor beta chain under discussion was sequenced for a study of blood T cell repertoires in COVID-19. Overall study: Acute-phase and convalescent COVID-19 samples originated in the United States, Italy and Spain. In each case, the material was cDNA or gDNA derived from T cells, B-cell-depleted T cells, or PBMCs.

Authors' methods: Amplifying reference gene primers gave estimates of nucleated cell counts. Data came from immunoSEQ multiplex PCR; TCRdb stores just in-frame clones and leaves some out. V and J calls and clone size come straight from that table; D and trimming were deduced from the DNA. This table has hundreds of thousands of clones, more than 70% appearing once. This clone was counted a single time. V was pared by 0 bases and J by 3 bases, with 5 bases between. Germline V lookup: CDR1 KGHDR, CDR2 SFDVKD. The CDR3 sequence is 13 residues long. Sequences were obtained from peripheral blood. This clonotype was sampled from a woman in her 30s with COVID-19, enrolled during active disease. V is TRBV24-1 and J is TRBJ2-7, with a possible D match to TRBD1 (5 bases). The DNA of the CDR3 is TGTGCCACCAGTGATTTGGACAGCTACGAGCAGTACTTC. It yields the protein CATSDLDSYEQYF.